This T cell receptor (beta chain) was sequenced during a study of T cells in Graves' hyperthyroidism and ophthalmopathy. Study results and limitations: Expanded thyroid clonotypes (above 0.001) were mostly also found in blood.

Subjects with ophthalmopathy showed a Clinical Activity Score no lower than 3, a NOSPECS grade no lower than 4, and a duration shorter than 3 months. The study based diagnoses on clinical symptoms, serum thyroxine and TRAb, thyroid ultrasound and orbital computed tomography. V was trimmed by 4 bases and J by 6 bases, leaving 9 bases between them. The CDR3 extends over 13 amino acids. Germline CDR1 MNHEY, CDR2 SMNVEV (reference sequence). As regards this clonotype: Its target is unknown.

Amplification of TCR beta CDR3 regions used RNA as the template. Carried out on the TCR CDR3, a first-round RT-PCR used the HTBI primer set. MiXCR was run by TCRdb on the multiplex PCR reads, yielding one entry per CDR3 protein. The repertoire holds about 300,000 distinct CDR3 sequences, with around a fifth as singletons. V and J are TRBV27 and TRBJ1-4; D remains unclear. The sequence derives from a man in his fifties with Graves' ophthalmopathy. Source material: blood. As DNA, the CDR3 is TGTGCCAGCAGTTCCGGGTGGGATGAAAAACTGTTTTTT. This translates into CASSSGWDEKLFF.